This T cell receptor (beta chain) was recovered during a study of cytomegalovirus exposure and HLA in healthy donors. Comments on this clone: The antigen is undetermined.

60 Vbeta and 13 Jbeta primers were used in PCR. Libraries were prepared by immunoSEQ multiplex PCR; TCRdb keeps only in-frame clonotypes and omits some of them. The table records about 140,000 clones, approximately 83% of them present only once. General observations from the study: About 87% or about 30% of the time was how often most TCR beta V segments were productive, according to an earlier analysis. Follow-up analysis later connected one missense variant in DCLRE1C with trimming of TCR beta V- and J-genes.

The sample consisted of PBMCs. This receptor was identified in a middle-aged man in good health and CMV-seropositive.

The CDR3 here is CAWKTGGDNEKLFF. Written as DNA, the CDR3 is TGTGCCTGGAAGACAGGGGGAGATAATGAAAAACTGTTTTTT. This sequence joins TRBV30 and TRBJ1-4; 9 bases fit TRBD1. This CDR3 comprises 14 residues. Germline V gives CDR1 GTSNPN, CDR2 SVGIG (reference sequence). V lost 4 bases to trimming and J lost 4 bases; unmatched junction nucleotides: 4.